This T cell receptor (beta chain) is drawn from a study of identical twins. Germline-derived CDR1 and CDR2 are SQVTM and ANQGSEA. The CDR3 is 12 amino acids. MiXCR, run by TCRdb on the 5' RACE reads, gives a single entry per CDR3 protein. Of some 760,000 distinct CDR3 sequences listed, over 15% are singletons. These sequences were also reported in another study, on T cells expressing NK-cell markers. This second report adds: Leadership of the CD3+CD56-NKG2C+ fraction also belonged to these clonotypes in a handful of donors.

The receptor was derived from a woman between 18 and 29 years old in good health. Input material: PBMCs. V gene TRBV29-1 combines with J gene TRBJ2-2, with D perhaps matching TRBD1 (6 bases). In nucleotides, the CDR3 is TGCAGTGGGGGCCGGGCGACCGGGGAGCTGTTTTTT. Protein product: CSGGRATGELFF.